A single sample gave rise to the 10 T cell receptor beta chains below, sequenced in a study of cytomegalovirus exposure and HLA in healthy donors. The PCR had 60 Vbeta and 13 Jbeta primers. The assay was immunoSEQ multiplex PCR, and TCRdb's table has in-frame clones only and misses some. The sample lists about 170,000 clones, 85% occurring once. The sequencing sample was made of PBMCs. The receptors come from a boy aged 2 to 10 in good health and CMV-seronegative.

The chain uses TRBV19 and TRBJ2-1, with TRBD1 matching 7 bases. Trimming cost V 2 bases and J 0 bases; bases outside gene matches: 4. The CDR3 is 16 residues long. Germline CDR1 is LNHDA and CDR2 is SQIVND (reference sequence). In DNA, the CDR3 is TGTGCCAGTAGTATACCGAGGGACAGCTCCTACAATGAGCAGTTCTTC. Translated: CASSIPRDSSYNEQFF.

This chain links TRBV29-1 with TRBJ1-1, with TRBD1 identical over 9 bases. The trim removed 6 bases at V and 11 bases at J, leaving 10 bases unmatched. CDR3 size: 12 residues. Germline lookup yields CDR1 SQVTM and CDR2 ANQGSEA. The CDR3 sequence is CSVAGTGHGAFF. The CDR3 nucleotides are TGCAGCGTCGCCGGGACAGGGCATGGCGCTTTCTTT.

This chain uses TRBV19 with TRBJ1-5; D is undetermined. CDR3 length: 13 amino acids. V was pared by 2 bases and J by 6 bases, with 8 bases between. Germline CDR1 and CDR2: LNHDA and SQIVND (reference sequence). The CDR3 DNA follows: TGTGCCAGTAGTATACTCCCAGGTCAGCCCCAGCATTTT. This encodes CASSILPGQPQHF.

The CDR3 bases are TGTGCCAGCTCACCGAGGACAGGGGGTGAATTGGGGACTGAAGCTTTCTTT. Translated: CASSPRTGGELGTEAFF. The V gene is TRBV18, the J gene TRBJ1-1; 10 positions agree with TRBD1. The trim removed 3 bases at V and 5 bases at J, leaving 12 bases unmatched. The CDR3 spans 17 residues. Germline CDR1 reads KGHSH; CDR2 reads LQKENI. Using reference TRBV18 and TRBJ1-1 for the parts outside the CDR3, the full variable domain is NAGVMQNPRHLVRRRGQEARLRCSPMKGHSHVYWYRQLPEEGLKFMVYLQKENIIDESGMPKERFSAEFPKEGPSILRIQQVVRGDSAAYFCASSPRTGGELGTEAFFGQGTRLTVV.

The rearrangement joins TRBV18 to TRBJ1-1, with D unresolved. The V gene lost 4 bases and the J gene lost 4 bases, with 22 bases spanning the gap. Germline assignment: CDR1 KGHSH and CDR2 LQKENI. This CDR3 is 17 amino acids long. The CDR3 DNA is TGTGCCAGCTCACGTCGCGAGGGTGTTACCCGGGGCACTGAAGCTTTCTTT. Amino acids: CASSRREGVTRGTEAFF.

V and J are TRBV10-3 and TRBJ2-7; TRBD1 matches 10 bases. Trimming took 8 bases from V and 4 from J; bases not matched to a gene: 11. The CDR3 has 15 residues. The germline CDR1 and CDR2 sequences are ENHRY and SYGVKD. CDR3 bases: TGTGCCATCGCCCTCTCCGGGACAGGGGTATACGAGCAGTACTTC. Protein: CAIALSGTGVYEQYF.

The rearrangement joins TRBV5-8 to TRBJ2-2; 7 bases are shared with TRBD1. Germline V gene sequence: CDR1 SGHTS, CDR2 YDEGEE. Trimming cost V 3 bases and J 2 bases; bases outside gene matches: 13. CDR3 size: 18 residues. The CDR3 here is CASSSWEVRTGNTGELFF. For the CDR3, the DNA is TGTGCCAGCAGCTCCTGGGAAGTCAGGACAGGCAACACCGGGGAGCTGTTTTTT.

Comments on this clone: One end of the junction varies from germline; a read error may be responsible. This rearrangement joins TRBV10-2 to TRBJ1-1, with D tentatively TRBD1 (6 bases). The V gene's germline CDR1 is WSHSY and CDR2 SAAADI. The CDR3 spans 17 residues. CDR3 loop: CASSEPSTGTTNAEAFF. In DNA form, the CDR3 reads TGCGCCAGCAGTGAGCCATCTACCGGGACAACGAACGCTGAAGCTTTCTTT.

The chain has TRBV4-2 and TRBJ1-1; 9 bases fit TRBD1. The CDR3 runs to 15 residues. V shed 4 bases and J 5 bases; nucleotides not matched to a gene: 8. Germline CDR1 is LGHNA and CDR2 is YNFKEQ. CDR3 protein: CASSPGQGSATEAFF. CDR3 nucleotides: TGTGCCAGCAGCCCGGGACAGGGTTCAGCAACTGAAGCTTTCTTT.

The chain recombines TRBV5-1 with TRBJ2-7; TRBD1 aligns across 9 bases. This CDR3 has 15 amino acids. The V and J ends lost 5 bases and 1 base, in that order; junction bases with no gene match: 7. The V gene's germline CDR1 is SGHRS and CDR2 YFSETQ. CDR3 protein: CASSGGQGRSYEQYF. CDR3 in DNA: TGCGCCAGCAGTGGCGGACAGGGGCGATCCTACGAGCAGTACTTC.